The 17 T cell receptor beta chains below all came from one sample that was sequenced in a study of OX40 agonist ivuxolimab in advanced cancers. The method was immunoSEQ multiplex PCR; TCRdb's version includes in-frame clones alone and lacks a portion of them. Among about 61,000 clones listed, roughly 90% were seen once. The starting material was CD4+ or CD8+ T cells sorted from blood, obtained in a trial of the OX40 agonist ivuxolimab. The receptors shown here come from an adult with an advanced solid tumor such as melanoma, head and neck, liver or kidney cancer.

The rearrangement uses TRBV28 and TRBJ1-1; D is undetermined. This CDR3 comprises 14 residues. The V gene's germline CDR1 is MDHEN and CDR2 SYDVKM. V was cut by 2 bases and J by 4 bases, with 11 bases left in between. The CDR3, as DNA: TGTGCCAGCAGTTTAATTGTAGGTCCCACTGAAGCTTTCTTT. Its translation is CASSLIVGPTEAFF.

The V call is TRBV11-2, the J call TRBJ2-4; 7 bases are a match to TRBD1. V dropped 4 bases and J dropped 8; count of bases not matched to a gene: 2. This CDR3 has 12 amino acids. The germline CDR1 and CDR2 sequences are SGHAT and FQNNGV. The CDR3 reads CASSSTGYIQYF. The CDR3, as DNA: TGTGCCAGCAGCTCGACAGGGTACATTCAGTACTTC.

V usage is TRBV6-6 and J usage is TRBJ1-1; perhaps TRBD1 as D (6 bases). There are 13 residues in the CDR3. In germline, CDR1 is MNHNY, CDR2 SVGAGI (reference sequence). Trimming took 6 bases from V and 1 from J, leaving 9 bases between them. CDR3 in DNA: TGTGCCAGCAGCCAGACAGGGAACACTGAAGCTTTCTTT. Its protein is CASSQTGNTEAFF.

This chain joins TRBV5-5 and TRBJ2-1; D unclear. From germline, CDR1 is SGHKS and CDR2 YYEKEE (reference sequence). V was pared by 2 bases and J by 5 bases, with 17 bases between. The CDR3 covers 16 residues. This CDR3 is CASSFSMSPFNNEQFF. The CDR3 bases are TGTGCCAGCAGCTTCTCAATGTCCCCCTTTAACAATGAGCAGTTCTTC.

The rearrangement uses TRBV5-6 and TRBJ1-3, with D perhaps TRBD1 (5 bases). The germline CDR1 and CDR2 sequences are SGHDT and YYEEEE. Trimming took 4 bases from V and 0 from J, leaving 14 bases between them. The CDR3 is 16 amino acids. CDR3 in amino acids: CASSPGRLHSGNTIYF. Here the CDR3 DNA reads TGTGCCAGCAGCCCGGGGCGGCTCCACTCTGGAAACACCATATATTTT. The complete variable domain, with remaining parts taken from reference TRBV5-6 and TRBJ1-3, reads DAGVTQSPTHLIKTRGQQVTLRCSPKSGHDTVSWYQQALGQGPQFIFQYYEEEERQRGNFPDRFSGHQFPNYSSELNVNALLLGDSALYLCASSPGRLHSGNTIYFGEGSWLTVV.

This chain joins TRBV30 and TRBJ1-1; D is unclear. The CDR3 runs to 13 residues. CDR1 GTSNPN and CDR2 SVGIG come from the germline V gene (reference sequence). Deletions cut 0 bases from V and 5 bases from J, with 10 bases between. The CDR3 DNA follows: TGTGCCTGGAGTGTTTCCCTGGGGACTGAAGCTTTCTTT. Residues: CAWSVSLGTEAFF. The entire variable domain, with the rest obtained from reference TRBV30 and TRBJ1-1, is as follows: SQTIHQWPATLVQPVGSPLSLECTVEGTSNPNLYWYRQAAGRGLQLLFYSVGIGQISSEVPQNLSASRPQDRQFILSSKKLLLSDSGFYLCAWSVSLGTEAFFGQGTRLTVV.

This CDR3 reads CASTALGGPIPYGYTF. In DNA form, the CDR3 reads TGTGCCAGCACAGCCCTCGGGGGGCCTATACCCTATGGCTACACCTTC. The chain couples TRBV7-3 to TRBJ1-2, with a tentative D call TRBD1 (6 bases). This CDR3 has 16 residues. Germline V lookup: CDR1 SGHTA, CDR2 FQGTGA. V shed 7 bases and J shed 4 bases, with 22 bases lying between them.

The chain recombines TRBV30 with TRBJ1-2; no clear D gene. CDR3 length equals 13 residues. Germline V CDR1 and CDR2: GTSNPN, SVGIG (reference sequence). V lost 3 bases and J 0 bases, leaving 8 bases between the germline ends. The CDR3 sequence: CAWRYRPNYGYTF. The CDR3 nucleotides read TGTGCCTGGAGGTATCGGCCTAACTATGGCTACACCTTC.

The rearrangement uses TRBV6-6 and TRBJ1-1; D not resolved. The CDR3 consists of 14 residues. Germline V gene data show CDR1 as MNHNY and CDR2 as SVGAGI (reference sequence). Trimming pared 1 base from V and 10 bases from J, leaving 16 bases between. CDR3 region: CASSYFMTFPGAFF. The CDR3 DNA follows: TGTGCCAGCAGTTACTTCATGACGTTCCCGGGAGCTTTCTTT.

The V gene is TRBV28, the J gene TRBJ2-7, with a possible D match to TRBD1 (6 bases). V was trimmed by 7 bases and J by 3 bases, leaving 16 bases between them. The CDR3 covers 14 residues. Per germline, CDR1 MDHEN and CDR2 SYDVKM. CDR3 bases: TGTGCCAGCAATGCCCAGGGGTTCGGCTACGAGCAGTACTTC. Protein: CASNAQGFGYEQYF.

The CDR3 loop is CASNQWGLVGTQYF. The CDR3 DNA is TGTGCCAGCAACCAATGGGGGTTGGTTGGGACCCAGTACTTC. The chain is built from TRBV28 and TRBJ2-5; the D call may be TRBD1 or TRBD2 (5 bases each). Per the germline V gene, CDR1 is MDHEN and CDR2 is SYDVKM. CDR3 size: 14 residues. Trimming pared 7 bases from V and 7 bases from J, leaving 19 bases between.

This sequence joins TRBV28 and TRBJ2-3, with TRBD2 matching 9 bases. CDR1 is MDHEN, CDR2 SYDVKM, per germline. The trim removed 5 bases at V and 2 bases at J, leaving 2 bases unmatched. This CDR3 region has 14 residues. The CDR3 region is CASSRLADTDTQYF. CDR3 bases: TGTGCCAGCAGTCGACTAGCGGACACAGATACGCAGTATTTT.

The rearrangement uses TRBV29-1 and TRBJ2-1; 10 nucleotides agree with TRBD2. The CDR3 extends over 13 amino acids. Germline-derived CDR1 and CDR2 are SQVTM and ANQGSEA. V gave up 4 bases and J gave up 7 bases; unmatched junction bases: 4. The CDR3 DNA sequence: TGCAGCGTTGTACTAGCGGGGACGAATGAGCAGTTCTTC. Amino acids: CSVVLAGTNEQFF.

The V and J genes are TRBV30 and TRBJ2-7; D is unclear. The CDR3 has 13 residues. Germline V gives CDR1 GTSNPN, CDR2 SVGIG (reference sequence). V was cut by 2 bases and J by 8 bases, with 16 bases left in between. The CDR3 loop reads CAWSPSPGWQQYF. The DNA of the CDR3 is TGTGCCTGGAGTCCCTCCCCCGGGTGGCAGCAGTACTTC.

The V call is TRBV11-3, the J call TRBJ2-1; 9 positions match TRBD2. CDR3 length: 19 residues. Germline V gene lookup returns CDR1 SGHNT and CDR2 YENEEA. J gave up 2 bases and V 5 bases, and 16 bases lay outside the gene matches. CDR3 sequence (DNA): TGTGCCAGCAGCCCCCCTAGGTGGGTTAGCGGGAGACCCTACAATGAGCAGTTCTTC. Amino acids: CASSPPRWVSGRPYNEQFF. The whole variable domain, filled in from reference TRBV11-3 and TRBJ2-1, reads EAGVVQSPRYKIIEKKQPVAFWCNPISGHNTLYWYLQNLGQGPELLIRYENEEAVDDSQLPKDRFSAERLKGVDSTLKIQPAELGDSAVYLCASSPPRWVSGRPYNEQFFGPGTRLTVL.

V usage is TRBV15 and J usage is TRBJ2-3; possible D gene TRBD2, 6 bases. Germline V gene lookup returns CDR1 LNHNV and CDR2 YYDKDF (reference sequence). This CDR3 region has 15 residues. Trimming removed 3 bases from V and 1 base from J, with 11 bases in between. CDR3 protein: CATSSRLVRTDTQYF. The CDR3 region has the DNA TGTGCCACCAGCAGTAGACTAGTACGCACAGATACGCAGTATTTT. The full variable domain, rest sourced from reference TRBV15 and TRBJ2-3, is DAMVIQNPRYQVTQFGKPVTLSCSQTLNHNVMYWYQQKSSQAPKLLFHYYDKDFNNEADTPDNFQSRRPNTSFCFLDIRSPGLGDTAMYLCATSSRLVRTDTQYFGPGTRLTVL.

The chain recombines TRBV5-1 with TRBJ2-7; tentative D call: TRBD1 (6 bases). From germline, CDR1 is SGHRS and CDR2 YFSETQ. There are 14 residues in the CDR3. V lost 1 base, J lost 7 bases, and 15 bases lay in between. The CDR3 DNA is TGCGCCAGCAGCTTGACACAGGGCCGCTTGGAGCAGTACTTC. Amino acids: CASSLTQGRLEQYF.